This TCR beta chain was captured by sequencing in a study of T cells expressing NK-cell markers. The study, taken as a whole, reports: Of CD8+ T cells, roughly 1.0-8% belonged to dominant NKG2C+ clonotypes in five or six donors.

Comments on this clonotype: What it binds is not known.

TCRdb processed the 5' RACE reads again and assigns one entry to each CDR3 protein, with no DNA. The sample data list 550,000 to 600,000 distinct CDR3 sequences. This sequence originates from a man younger than 35 in good health. Sequencing was performed on blood T cells: a sorted CD56 or NKG2C T cell subset, CD4+ or CD8+ T cells, or bulk PBMC T cells (not recorded which).

The CDR3 spells CASSLEGGGREGQYF. V gene TRBV7-2 combines with J gene TRBJ2-3; checking the TCRdb D call of TRBD1 is not possible without DNA. The CDR3 extends over 15 amino acids. Germline V lookup: CDR1 SGHTA, CDR2 FQGNSA.